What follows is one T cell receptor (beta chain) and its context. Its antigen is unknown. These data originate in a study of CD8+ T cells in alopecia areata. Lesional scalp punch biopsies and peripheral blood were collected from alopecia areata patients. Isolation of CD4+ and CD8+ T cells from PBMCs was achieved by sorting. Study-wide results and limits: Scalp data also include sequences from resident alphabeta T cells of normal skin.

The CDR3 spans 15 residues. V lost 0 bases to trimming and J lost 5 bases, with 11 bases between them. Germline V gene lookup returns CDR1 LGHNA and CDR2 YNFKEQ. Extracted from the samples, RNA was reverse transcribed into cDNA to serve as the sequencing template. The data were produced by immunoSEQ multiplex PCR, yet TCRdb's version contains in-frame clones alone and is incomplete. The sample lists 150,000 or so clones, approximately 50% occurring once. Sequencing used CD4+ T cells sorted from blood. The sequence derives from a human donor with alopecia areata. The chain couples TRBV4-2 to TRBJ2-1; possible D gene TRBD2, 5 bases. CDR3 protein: CASSQEPRTHNEQFF. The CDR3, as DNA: TGTGCCAGCAGCCAAGAGCCCCGGACTCACAATGAGCAGTTCTTC.